Listed below are T cell receptor beta chains from one sample, sequenced in a study of cytomegalovirus exposure and HLA in healthy donors. TCRdb's copy holds only in-frame clones and misses some; the assay was immunoSEQ multiplex PCR. Of under 200,000 clones in the sample, about 80% were seen once. Specimen: PBMCs. The origin of the receptors is a man aged 25-45 years in good health and CMV-seronegative. Each CDR3 is given with its conserved first and last residue. Fields, in order: clone size, V gene, CDR3 length, J gene, D gene, CDR3 DNA, CDR3 protein. D genes are given only for firm matches. Clone size appears in some rows only: once, few, many, or a class for an expanded clone.

>.|TRBV15|15|TRBJ2-5|.
TGTGCCACCAGCAGAGCTAACAGGGTAGAGGAGACCCAGTACTTC
CATSRANRVEETQYF
>few|TRBV5-1|14|TRBJ1-1|.
TGCGCCAGCAGCCCCAGACTGATGAACACTGAAGCTTTCTTT
CASSPRLMNTEAFF
>.|TRBV21-1|16|TRBJ2-1|.
TGTGCCAGCAGCAAACTGCCAGGGTGGAGGGGTAATGAGCAGTTCTTC
CASSKLPGWRGNEQFF
>few|TRBV23-1|20|TRBJ2-2|TRBD1
TGCGCCAGCAGTCAATCGAGGGACAGGGGGCAGGAAAGGGTCACCGGGGAGCTGTTTTTT
CASSQSRDRGQERVTGELFF
>.|TRBV29-1|15|TRBJ1-2|.
TGCAGCGTTGATCATAACCCCGGACAGTACTATGGCTACACCTTC
CSVDHNPGQYYGYTF
>once|TRBV7-8|14|TRBJ1-1|TRBD1
TGTGCCAGCAGCTATGGGACAGGGTCGACTGAAGCTTTCTTT
CASSYGTGSTEAFF
>few|TRBV19|16|TRBJ1-1|TRBD1
TGTGCCAGTAGTATTGGCCCAGGGGGCCCGAACACTGAAGCTTTCTTT
CASSIGPGGPNTEAFF
>.|TRBV28|13|TRBJ1-5|.
TGTGCCAGCAGTCCGGGTCGACATCAGCCCCAGCATTTT
CASSPGRHQPQHF
>once|TRBV7-2|14|TRBJ1-1|.
TGTGCCAGCAGCTTAGGGGCTTTGAACACTGAAGCTTTCTTT
CASSLGALNTEAFF
>.|TRBV7-9|15|TRBJ2-1|TRBD2
TGTGCCAGCAGCTTAGATCCTAGCGGGAGTGATGAGCAGTTCTTC
CASSLDPSGSDEQFF
>.|TRBV5-6|14|TRBJ1-1|.
TGTGCCAGCAGCTTGATGGGCATAAACACTGAAGCTTTCTTT
CASSLMGINTEAFF
>.|TRBV7-2|16|TRBJ2-5|.
TGTGCCAGCAGCTTAGACGTCTGGGGGGGGCACGAGACCCAGTACTTC
CASSLDVWGGHETQYF
>.|TRBV5-4|15|TRBJ1-3|.
TGTGCCAGCAGCGGGCGGGGTGGGACGGGAAACACCATATATTTT
CASSGRGGTGNTIYF
>.|TRBV28|14|TRBJ2-7|.
TGTGCCAGCAGACAACAGGGTTGGTCCTACGAGCAGTACTTC
CASRQQGWSYEQYF
>.|TRBV5-4|14|TRBJ1-1|.
TGTGCCAGCAGCCCGGGACTGGTGAACACTGAAGCTTTCTTT
CASSPGLVNTEAFF
>.|TRBV19|16|TRBJ2-3|TRBD2
TGTGCCAGTAGTAAGTCTGAGCGGGAGGAAGCAGATACGCAGTATTTT
CASSKSEREEADTQYF
>few|TRBV5-8|14|TRBJ1-2|TRBD1
TGTGCCAGCAGCTTGGCAGGAGGGGGCGATGGCTACACCTTC
CASSLAGGGDGYTF
>.|TRBV5-1|19|TRBJ2-1|TRBD1
TGCGCCAGCAGACATCTTACAGGGGGCGCCGGCACGGGGGCGGGTGAGCAGTTCTTC
CASRHLTGGAGTGAGEQFF
>few|TRBV27|20|TRBJ1-5|.
TGTGCCAGCAGTTTAAGAATCTCGTTGGACAGCGTCGGTCCGGGTCAGCCCCAGCATTTT
CASSLRISLDSVGPGQPQHF
>.|TRBV6-1|15|TRBJ1-5|.
TGTGCCAGCAGGTTCGACAGGTATAGCAATCAGCCCCAGCATTTT
CASRFDRYSNQPQHF
>.|TRBV19|15|TRBJ1-1|TRBD1
TGTGCCAGTAGTAGCCCGGGACAGCCGAACACTGAAGCTTTCTTT
CASSSPGQPNTEAFF
>.|TRBV5-1|18|TRBJ2-3|.
TGCGCCAGCAGCTTGAGAGGGGGATGGGGGACCCGCACAGATACGCAGTATTTT
CASSLRGGWGTRTDTQYF
>.|TRBV19|14|TRBJ1-5|TRBD1
TGTGCCACAGACAGGGCTTATAGCAATCAGCCCCAGCATTTT
CATDRAYSNQPQHF
>.|TRBV7-7|16|TRBJ2-1|TRBD2
TGTGCCAGCAGCTTACGTCCTAGCGGGGGGGGTAATGAGCAGTTCTTC
CASSLRPSGGGNEQFF
>.|TRBV15|13|TRBJ2-1|.
TGTGCCACCAGCAGAGACCTACCGGATGAGCAGTTCTTC
CATSRDLPDEQFF
>.|TRBV7-8|15|TRBJ2-1|.
TGTGCCAGCAGCCCCATCACGACAGGTCCCAATGAGCAGTTCTTC
CASSPITTGPNEQFF
>.|TRBV7-3|15|TRBJ2-1|TRBD2
TGTGCCAGCAGCCTACTAGCGGGCGACTACAATGAGCAGTTCTTC
CASSLLAGDYNEQFF